This T cell receptor beta chain was sequenced in a study of T cell responses to AZD1222 COVID-19 vaccine. The study, taken as a whole, reports: Donors were largely white British and mainly female; clonal diversity was possibly underestimated.

Here immunoSEQ multiplex PCR was the method, and the copy in TCRdb shows in-frame clones only, minus some. The table records around 110,000 clones, 85% to 90% of them present only once. Concerning this clone: The antigen remains unidentified.

V was pared by 3 bases and J by 7 bases, with 10 bases of the junction left unmatched. The CDR3 spans 16 residues. Germline CDR1 LNHDA, CDR2 SQIVND (reference sequence). The sample was peripheral blood, taken on day 0 of AZD1222 vaccination. The chain uses TRBV19 and TRBJ2-1; TRBD2 matches at 9 bases. This receptor was obtained from an adult in good health. This CDR3 reads CASSIRGAGGPNEQFF. The CDR3 region has the DNA TGTGCCAGTAGTATTCGGGGAGCGGGGGGCCCGAATGAGCAGTTCTTC. Filled out from reference TRBV19 and TRBJ2-1, the complete variable domain reads DGGITQSPKYLFRKEGQNVTLSCEQNLNHDAMYWYRQDPGQGLRLIYYSQIVNDFQKGDIAEGYSVSREKKESFPLTVTSAQKNPTAFYLCASSIRGAGGPNEQFFGPGTRLTVL.